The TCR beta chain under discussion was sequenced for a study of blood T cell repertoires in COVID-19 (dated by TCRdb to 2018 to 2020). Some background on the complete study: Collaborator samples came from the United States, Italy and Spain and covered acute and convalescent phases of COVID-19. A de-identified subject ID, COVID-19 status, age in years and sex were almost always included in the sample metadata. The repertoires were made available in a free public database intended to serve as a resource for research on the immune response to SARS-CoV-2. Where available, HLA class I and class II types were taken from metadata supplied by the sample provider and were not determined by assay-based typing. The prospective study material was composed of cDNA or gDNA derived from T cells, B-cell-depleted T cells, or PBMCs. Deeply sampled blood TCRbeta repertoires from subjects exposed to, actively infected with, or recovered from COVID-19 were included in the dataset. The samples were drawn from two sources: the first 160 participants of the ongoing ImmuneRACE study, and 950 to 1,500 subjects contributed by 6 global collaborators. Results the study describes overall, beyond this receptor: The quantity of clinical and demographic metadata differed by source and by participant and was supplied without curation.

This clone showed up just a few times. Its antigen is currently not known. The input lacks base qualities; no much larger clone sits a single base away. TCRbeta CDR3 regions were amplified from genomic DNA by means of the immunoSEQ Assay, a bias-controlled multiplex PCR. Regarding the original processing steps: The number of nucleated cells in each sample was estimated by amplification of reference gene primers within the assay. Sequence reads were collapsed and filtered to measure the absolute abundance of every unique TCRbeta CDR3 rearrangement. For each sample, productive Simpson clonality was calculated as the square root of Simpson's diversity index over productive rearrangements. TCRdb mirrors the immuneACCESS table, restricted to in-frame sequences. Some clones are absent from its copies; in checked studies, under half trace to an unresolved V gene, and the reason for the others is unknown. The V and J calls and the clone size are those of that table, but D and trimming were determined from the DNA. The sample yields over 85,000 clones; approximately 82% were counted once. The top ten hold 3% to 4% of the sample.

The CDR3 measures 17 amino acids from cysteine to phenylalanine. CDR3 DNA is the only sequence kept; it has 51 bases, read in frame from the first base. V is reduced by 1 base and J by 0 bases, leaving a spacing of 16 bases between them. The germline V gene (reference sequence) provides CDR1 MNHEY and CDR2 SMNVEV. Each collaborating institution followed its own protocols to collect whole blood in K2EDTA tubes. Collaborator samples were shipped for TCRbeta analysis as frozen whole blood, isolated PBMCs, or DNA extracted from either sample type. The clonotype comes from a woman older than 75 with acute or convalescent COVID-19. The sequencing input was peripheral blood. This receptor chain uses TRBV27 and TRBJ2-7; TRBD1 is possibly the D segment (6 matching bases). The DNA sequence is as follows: TGTGCCAGCAGTTTATTTAGAGGGGGTGTGGCCTCCTACGAGCAGTACTTC. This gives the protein CASSLFRGGVASYEQYF.